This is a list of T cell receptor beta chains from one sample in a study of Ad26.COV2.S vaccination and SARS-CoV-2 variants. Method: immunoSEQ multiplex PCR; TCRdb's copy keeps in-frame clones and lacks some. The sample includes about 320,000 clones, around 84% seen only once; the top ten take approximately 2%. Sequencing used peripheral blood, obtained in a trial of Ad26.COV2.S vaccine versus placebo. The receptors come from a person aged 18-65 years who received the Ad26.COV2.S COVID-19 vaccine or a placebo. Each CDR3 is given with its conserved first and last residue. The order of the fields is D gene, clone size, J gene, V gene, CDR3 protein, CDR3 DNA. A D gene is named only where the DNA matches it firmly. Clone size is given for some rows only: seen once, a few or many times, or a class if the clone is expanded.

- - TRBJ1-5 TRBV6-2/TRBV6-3 CASSYPRQVVPNQPQHF TGTGCCAGCAGTTACCCCCGACAGGTTGTACCCAATCAGCCCCAGCATTTT
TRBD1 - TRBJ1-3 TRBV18 CASSQDRGLAGNTIYF TGTGCCAGCTCCCAAGACAGGGGCTTGGCTGGAAACACCATATATTTT
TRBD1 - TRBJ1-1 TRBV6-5 CASTRLQGGNTEAFF TGTGCCAGCACCCGTCTCCAGGGGGGGAACACTGAAGCTTTCTTT
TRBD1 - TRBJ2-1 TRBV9 CASSVATGDRKQFF TGTGCCAGCAGCGTAGCTACTGGGGACAGGAAGCAGTTCTTC
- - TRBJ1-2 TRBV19 CASSISGAEVYGYTF TGTGCCAGTAGTATATCCGGGGCCGAGGTCTATGGCTACACCTTC
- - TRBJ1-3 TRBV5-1 CASSLVGAGGNTIYF TGCGCCAGCAGCTTGGTGGGGGCGGGTGGAAACACCATATATTTT
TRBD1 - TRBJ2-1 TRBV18 CASSPWTGSNNEQFF TGTGCCAGCTCACCTTGGACAGGATCAAACAATGAGCAGTTCTTC
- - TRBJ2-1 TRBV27 CASSWGAPGRNEQFF TGTGCCAGCAGTTGGGGAGCGCCGGGAAGGAATGAGCAGTTCTTC
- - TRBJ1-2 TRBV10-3 CAISEADRAGGYTF TGTGCCATCAGTGAGGCGGACAGAGCGGGGGGCTACACCTTC
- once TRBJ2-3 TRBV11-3 CASSHLGDTQYF TGTGCCAGCAGTCACTTGGGAGATACGCAGTATTTT
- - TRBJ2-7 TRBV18 CASSPGYEQYF TGTGCCAGCTCACCGGGGTACGAGCAGTACTTC
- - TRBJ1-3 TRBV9 CASSTGPLSSGNTIYF TGTGCCAGCAGCACTGGACCCCTGAGCTCTGGAAACACCATATATTTT
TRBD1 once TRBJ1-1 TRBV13 CASSFTNRDSYLAFF TGTGCCAGCAGCTTTACCAACCGGGACAGTTATTTGGCTTTCTTT
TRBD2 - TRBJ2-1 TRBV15 CATSRDRGTSGQQFF TGTGCCACCAGCAGAGATAGGGGGACTAGCGGCCAGCAGTTCTTC
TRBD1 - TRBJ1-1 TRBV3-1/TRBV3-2 CASSPLVGQHTEAFF TGTGCCAGCAGCCCCCTGGTGGGACAGCACACTGAAGCTTTCTTT
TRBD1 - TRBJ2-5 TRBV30 CAWSVGTVQETQYF TGTGCCTGGAGTGTTGGGACAGTCCAAGAGACCCAGTACTTC
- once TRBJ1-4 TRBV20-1 CSASAGYSGGEKLFF TGCAGTGCTAGTGCAGGGTATTCGGGGGGGGAAAAACTGTTTTTT
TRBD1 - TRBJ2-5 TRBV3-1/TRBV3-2 CASSPWTGGTETQYF TGTGCCAGCAGCCCTTGGACAGGGGGCACAGAGACCCAGTACTTC
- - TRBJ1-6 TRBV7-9 CASSRRGFNSPLHF TGTGCCAGCAGTCGTCGGGGTTTCAATTCACCCCTCCACTTT
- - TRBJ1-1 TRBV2 CASRMTGQNTEAFF TGTGCCAGCAGGATGACTGGGCAGAACACTGAAGCTTTCTTT
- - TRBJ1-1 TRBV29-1 CSVEPRLNTEAFF TGCAGCGTTGAGCCCAGACTGAACACTGAAGCTTTCTTT
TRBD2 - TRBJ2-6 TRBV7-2 CASSLGGGLGANVLTF TGTGCCAGCAGCTTAGGCGGGGGTTTGGGGGCCAACGTCCTGACTTTC
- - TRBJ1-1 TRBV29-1 CSEGRQNTEAFF TGCAGCGAGGGACGCCAGAACACTGAAGCTTTCTTT
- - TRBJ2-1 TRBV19 CASSWGTPTEQFF TGTGCCAGTAGTTGGGGGACTCCTACGGAGCAGTTCTTC
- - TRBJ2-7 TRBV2 CASSRQALYEQYF TGTGCCAGCAGTAGACAGGCCCTCTACGAGCAGTACTTC
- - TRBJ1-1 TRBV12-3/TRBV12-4 CASRPIWGTEAFF TGTGCCAGCAGACCTATCTGGGGCACTGAAGCTTTCTTT
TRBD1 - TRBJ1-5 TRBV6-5 CASSFPTGGIDQPQHF TGTGCCAGCAGTTTCCCGACAGGGGGGATAGATCAGCCCCAGCATTTT
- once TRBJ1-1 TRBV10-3 CAISEYREGTEAFF TGTGCCATCAGTGAGTACCGGGAGGGGACTGAAGCTTTCTTT
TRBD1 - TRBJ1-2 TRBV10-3 CAISESRGQGESYGYTF TGTGCCATCAGTGAGTCGCGGGGACAGGGAGAAAGCTATGGCTACACCTTC
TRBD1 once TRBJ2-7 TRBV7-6 CASSLGDRGISYEQYF TGTGCCAGCAGCTTAGGGGACAGGGGCATCTCCTACGAGCAGTACTTC
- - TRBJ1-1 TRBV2 CASSGSARMTNTEAFF TGTGCCAGCAGTGGCTCCGCTCGAATGACGAACACTGAAGCTTTCTTT
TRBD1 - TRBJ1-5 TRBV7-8 CASSLAGQGRVYSNQPQHF TGTGCCAGCAGCTTAGCGGGACAGGGGAGGGTTTATAGCAATCAGCCCCAGCATTTT
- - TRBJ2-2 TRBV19 CASSTGLTGELFF TGTGCCAGTAGTACGGGCCTCACCGGGGAGCTGTTTTTT
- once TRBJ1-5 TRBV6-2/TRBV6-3 CASSYGSGWVRNQPQHF TGTGCCAGCAGTTACGGTAGTGGGTGGGTCCGAAATCAGCCCCAGCATTTT
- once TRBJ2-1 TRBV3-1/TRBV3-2 CASSHPPVGGGSNEQFF TGTGCCAGCAGCCACCCCCCAGTAGGGGGGGGGAGCAATGAGCAGTTCTTC